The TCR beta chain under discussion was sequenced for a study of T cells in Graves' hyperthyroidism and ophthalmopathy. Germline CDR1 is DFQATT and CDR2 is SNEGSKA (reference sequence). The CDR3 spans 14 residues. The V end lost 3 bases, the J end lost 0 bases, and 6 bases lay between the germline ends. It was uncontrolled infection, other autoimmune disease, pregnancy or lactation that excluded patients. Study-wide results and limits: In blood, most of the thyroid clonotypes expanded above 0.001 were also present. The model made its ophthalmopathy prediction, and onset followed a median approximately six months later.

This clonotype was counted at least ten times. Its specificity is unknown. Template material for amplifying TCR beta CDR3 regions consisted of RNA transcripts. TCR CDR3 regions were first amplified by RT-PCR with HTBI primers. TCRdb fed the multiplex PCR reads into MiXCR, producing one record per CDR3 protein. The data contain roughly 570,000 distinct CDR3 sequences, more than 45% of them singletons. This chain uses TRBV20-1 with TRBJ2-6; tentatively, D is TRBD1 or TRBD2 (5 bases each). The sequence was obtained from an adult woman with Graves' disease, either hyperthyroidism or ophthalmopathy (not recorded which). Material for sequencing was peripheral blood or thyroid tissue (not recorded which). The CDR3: CSARGPSGANVLTF. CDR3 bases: TGCAGTGCTAGGGGACCCTCTGGGGCCAACGTCCTGACTTTC.